The 31 T cell receptor beta chains reported below all come from one sample, sequenced in a study of regulatory T cells in long-lasting Graves disease. Noted time point: persistent/refractory GD, antithyroid drugs over 5 years with positive TRAb. RNA isolated from PBMCs was used to make the TCR library. iRepertoire HTBI primers and Arm-PCR of CDR3 regions built TCR beta libraries. TCRdb analysed the multiplex PCR reads with MiXCR anew, one entry per CDR3 protein. The data contain fewer than 450,000 distinct CDR3 sequences, around 22% of them singletons. Material: peripheral blood mononuclear cells (PBMCs), obtained when the disease was refractory, from a patient treated with antithyroid drugs. The receptors shown here come from a female donor with Graves disease.

The rearrangement uses TRBV6-1 and TRBJ2-7, with D unclear. V was pared by 4 bases and J by 7 bases, with 14 bases between. This CDR3 has 13 residues. Germline V gene lookup returns CDR1 MNHNS and CDR2 SASEGT. The CDR3 here is CASSVGPAGEQYF. For the CDR3, the DNA is TGTGCCAGCAGTGTCGGACCAGCCGGGGAGCAGTACTTC.

The chain carries TRBV29-1 and TRBJ1-1, with a weak D call TRBD1 (6 bases). Germline V CDR1 and CDR2: SQVTM, ANQGSEA. Trimming took off 5 bases at V and 6 bases at J, with 10 bases between the two ends. The CDR3 length is 11 residues. This CDR3 reads CSVTTGAEAFF. CDR3 nucleotides: TGCAGCGTTACGACAGGCGCTGAAGCTTTCTTT.

V is TRBV20-1 and J is TRBJ1-1, with D possibly matching TRBD1 (6 bases). The V end lost 6 bases, the J end lost 1 base, and 21 bases lay between the germline ends. The CDR3 extends over 16 amino acids. Germline loops: CDR1 DFQATT, CDR2 SNEGSKA (reference sequence). CDR3 region: CSATPGRGGENTEAFF. CDR3 nucleotide sequence: TGCAGTGCCACACCGGGCAGAGGGGGAGAGAACACTGAAGCTTTCTTT.

J is TRBJ2-7 and V is TRBV6-5, with D unclear. V dropped 0 bases and J dropped 0 bases, with 12 bases sitting between them. Per the germline V gene, CDR1 is MNHEY and CDR2 is SVGAGI. The CDR3 covers 16 residues. CDR3 amino acids: CASSYSAQESSYEQYF. DNA of the CDR3: TGTGCCAGCAGTTACTCTGCGCAGGAGAGCTCCTACGAGCAGTACTTC.

This clonotype has just a few counts. V gene TRBV7-9 combines with J gene TRBJ2-7; the match to TRBD2 covers 12 bases. Per the germline V gene, CDR1 is SEHNR and CDR2 is FQNEAQ (reference sequence). The CDR3 has 14 residues. With V trimmed by 4 bases and J by 3 bases, 1 base remained unmatched. CDR3 loop: CASSSSGRVYEQYF. DNA of the CDR3: TGTGCCAGCAGCTCTAGCGGGAGGGTCTACGAGCAGTACTTC.

This clonotype was recorded at least ten times. The V and J genes are TRBV7-2 and TRBJ1-1; 8 bases fit TRBD1. Germline CDR1 SGHTA, CDR2 FQGNSA. This CDR3 region has 16 residues. J lost 1 base, V lost 0 bases, and 4 bases had no gene match. CDR3 residues: CASSLARGQANTEAFF. The CDR3 bases are TGTGCCAGCAGCTTAGCCCGGGGACAGGCGAACACTGAAGCTTTCTTT. Complete variable domain (other parts from reference TRBV7-2 and TRBJ1-1): GAGVSQSPSNKVTEKGKDVELRCDPISGHTALYWYRQSLGQGLEFLIYFQGNSAPDKSGLPSDRFSAERTGGSVSTLTIQRTQQEDSAVYLCASSLARGQANTEAFFGQGTRLTVV.

In nucleotides, the CDR3 is TGTGCCAGCAGCTTAGCGCTAATGGACAGTCAACTCGATACGCAGTATTTT. Residues: CASSLALMDSQLDTQYF. The J gene is TRBJ2-3, the V gene TRBV7-2; a weak D match, TRBD1 (6 bases). Germline CDR1 and CDR2: SGHTA and FQGNSA. The CDR3 loop spans 17 amino acids. V was clipped by 0 bases and J by 6 bases, with 19 bases between them.

Of note for this clonotype: The junction departs from germline at one end; a sequencing error may be responsible. The chain recombines TRBV5-6 with TRBJ2-5; TRBD1 is a possible D gene (6 bases). Germline lookup yields CDR1 SGHDT and CDR2 YYEEEE. The CDR3 consists of 15 residues. The CDR3 DNA reads TGTGCCAGCAGCACCAAACAGGGTGTGGTGGAGACCCGGTACTTC. This encodes CASSTKQGVVETRYF.

This clonotype occurred many times. The rearrangement links TRBV6-5 to TRBJ2-5, with TRBD2 as a possible D gene (6 bases). CDR1 and CDR2 (germline): MNHEY, SVGAGI. The V gene lost 2 bases and the J gene lost 1 base, with 14 bases spanning the gap. The CDR3 has 16 amino acids. In DNA form, the CDR3 reads TGTGCCAGCAGTTACCCTCATGGCGGGACCCAAGAGACCCAGTACTTC. This translates into CASSYPHGGTQETQYF.

This clonotype was observed at least ten times. The rearrangement links TRBV12-3 or TRBV12-4 to TRBJ2-7; 7 bases align to TRBD2. Losses at the gene ends were 3 bases for V and 5 bases for J; bases not matched to a gene: 13. The CDR3 runs to 16 residues. As DNA, the CDR3 is TGTGCCAGCAGTTTTCAAGGGCAGCGGGATTGGCACGAGCAGTACTTC. Protein sequence: CASSFQGQRDWHEQYF.

As to this clonotype: This CDR3 is missing its conserved last phenylalanine or tryptophan, likely due to a read error. V and J are TRBV6-9 and TRBJ1-2, with D unclear. The CDR3 length is 12 residues. Germline lookup yields CDR1 MNHGY and CDR2 SVAAGI. With 4 bases removed from V and 3 bases from J, the gap between germline ends came to 6 bases. The CDR3: CASSSSDYGYTS. The CDR3 nucleotides are TGTGCCAGCAGTTCATCAGACTATGGCTACACCTCC.

The chain employs TRBV30 and TRBJ1-1; tentatively, D is TRBD1 (6 bases). In germline, CDR1 is GTSNPN, CDR2 SVGIG (reference sequence). The V end lost 5 bases, the J end lost 1 base, and 8 bases lay between the germline ends. This CDR3 contains 12 residues. The CDR3 bases are TGTGCCTGGGGACAGAGGAACACTGAAGCTTTCTTT. Translated, it gives CAWGQRNTEAFF. Based on the CDR3 plus reference TRBV30 and TRBJ1-1, the full variable domain is SQTIHQWPATLVQPVGSPLSLECTVEGTSNPNLYWYRQAAGRGLQLLFYSVGIGQISSEVPQNLSASRPQDRQFILSSKKLLLSDSGFYLCAWGQRNTEAFFGQGTRLTVV.

This clonotype was detected ten times or more. The chain is built from TRBV2 and TRBJ1-1, with 9 nucleotides matching TRBD1. Germline loops: CDR1 SNHLY, CDR2 FYNNEI. The CDR3 length is 13 residues. The V and J ends lost 5 bases and 7 bases, in that order; junction bases with no gene match: 5. The DNA for the CDR3 is TGTGCCAGCAGTCCGGACAGGGGCCTTGAAGCTTTCTTT. Amino acids: CASSPDRGLEAFF.

There are a few counts of this clonotype. The chain joins TRBV12-3 or TRBV12-4 to TRBJ2-7, with unresolved D. CDR3 length equals 13 residues. Trimming removed 1 base from V and 2 bases from J, with 6 bases in between. The CDR3 region is CASSLVPTYEQYF. Written as DNA, the CDR3 is TGTGCCAGCAGTTTAGTGCCCACCTACGAGCAGTACTTC.

The chain recombines TRBV19 with TRBJ2-3; D tentatively reads TRBD1 or TRBD2 (5 bases each). Looked up from germline, CDR1 is LNHDA and CDR2 is SQIVND (reference sequence). The CDR3 is made up of 14 amino acids. V was trimmed by 1 base and J by 3 bases, leaving 8 bases between them. The CDR3 loop reads CASSIGGFTDTQYF. In DNA form, the CDR3 reads TGTGCCAGTAGTATAGGGGGGTTTACAGATACGCAGTATTTT.

The chain recombines TRBV19 with TRBJ1-1; 12 nucleotides line up with TRBD1. The CDR3 has 16 residues. V shed 3 bases, J shed 1 base, and the junction held 3 bases outside the gene matches. The V gene's germline CDR1 is LNHDA and CDR2 SQIVND (reference sequence). The CDR3 bases are TGTGCCAGTAGTATGGGGACAGGGGGCGCGAACACTGAAGCTTTCTTT. Its translation is CASSMGTGGANTEAFF.

This clonotype was seen only once. The rearrangement links TRBV20-1 to TRBJ1-5; D not resolved. CDR3 length: 14 residues. V lost 1 base and J lost 3, with 10 bases in between. CDR1 is DFQATT and CDR2 is SNEGSKA in the germline V gene (reference sequence). In DNA, the CDR3 is TGCAGTGCTAGAGTCCCCGGAAACAATCAGCCCCAGCATTTT. This sequence encodes CSARVPGNNQPQHF.

This rearrangement joins TRBV7-6 to TRBJ2-7, with 8 bases that match TRBD1. The CDR3 loop spans 15 amino acids. Germline trimming cut 2 bases from V and 3 bases from J; bases unmatched to any gene: 6. Germline-derived CDR1 and CDR2 are SGHVS and FNYEAQ. The CDR3 is CASSLSRDRSYEQYF. The CDR3 DNA sequence: TGTGCCAGCAGCTTATCCCGGGACAGGAGCTACGAGCAGTACTTC.

This clonotype has ten or more counts. The chain joins TRBV5-5 to TRBJ2-7, with no clear D. Germline V gene data show CDR1 as SGHKS and CDR2 as YYEKEE (reference sequence). CDR3 length equals 13 residues. The V gene lost 5 bases and the J gene lost 5 bases, with 14 bases spanning the gap. CDR3 sequence reads: CASRPPLTHEQYF. CDR3 coding DNA: TGTGCCAGCAGACCCCCACTTACTCACGAGCAGTACTTC. The whole variable domain, remainder taken from reference TRBV5-5 and TRBJ2-7, is DAGVTQSPTHLIKTRGQQVTLRCSPISGHKSVSWYQQVLGQGPQFIFQYYEKEERGRGNFPDRFSARQFPNYSSELNVNALLLGDSALYLCASRPPLTHEQYFGPGTRLTVT.

About this clonotype itself: A clone one base away is much larger, so this may be a read error. The chain combines TRBV28 with TRBJ2-7, with a weak D call TRBD1 (6 bases). The CDR3 totals 11 residues. V lost 8 bases to trimming and J lost 8 bases, with 13 bases between them. CDR1 is MDHEN and CDR2 is SYDVKM in the germline V gene. The DNA of the CDR3 is TGTGCCAGCGGTGTCGACAGGAAGCAGTACTTC. The encoded protein is CASGVDRKQYF.

Remarks on this clonotype: A much larger clone sits a single nucleotide away, making a read error possible. The J gene is TRBJ2-5, the V gene TRBV7-2, with 8 bases aligning to TRBD2. The CDR3 length is 16 residues. Germline V lookup: CDR1 SGHTA, CDR2 FQGNSA. The CDR3 DNA reads TGTGCCAGCAGCTCAAGCGGGGGCCAGCGGCGAGAGACCCAGTGCTTC. Protein sequence: CASSSSGGQRRETQCF.

V and J are TRBV2 and TRBJ2-1; maybe TRBD2 (6 bases). This CDR3 has 14 amino acids. V was shortened by 7 bases and J by 5 bases, with 15 bases between the two germline ends. Germline CDR1 and CDR2: SNHLY and FYNNEI. The CDR3 bases are TGTGCCAGCATTGAGGCGGGGAACAACAATGAGCAGTTCTTC. Translated: CASIEAGNNNEQFF. Complete variable domain (other parts from reference TRBV2 and TRBJ2-1): EPEVTQTPSHQVTQMGQEVILRCVPISNHLYFYWYRQILGQKVEFLVSFYNNEISEKSEIFDDQFSVERPDGSNFTLKIRSTKLEDSAMYFCASIEAGNNNEQFFGPGTRLTVL.

The chain couples TRBV20-1 to TRBJ2-2, with 9 bases matching TRBD2. The CDR3 runs 16 residues. Germline loops: CDR1 DFQATT, CDR2 SNEGSKA (reference sequence). Losses at the gene ends were 4 bases for V and 4 bases for J; bases not matched to a gene: 10. CDR3 coding DNA: TGCAGTGCTACAACAATAGCGGGAGTGGCCACCGGGGAGCTGTTTTTT. Translating gives CSATTIAGVATGELFF.

There are a few counts of this clonotype. V is TRBV24-1 and J is TRBJ2-2; weak D call: TRBD2 (6 bases). This CDR3 spans 14 amino acids. Per germline, CDR1 KGHDR and CDR2 SFDVKD. Deletions cut 5 bases from V and 7 bases from J, with 13 bases between. The CDR3 coding sequence is TGTGCCACCAGTGTTTCGGAGGGCATCGGGGAGCTGTTTTTT. Translated, it gives CATSVSEGIGELFF.

In this sample, this clonotype turned up a few times. The chain couples TRBV5-1 to TRBJ2-7; TRBD2 agrees at 12 bases. CDR1 is SGHRS and CDR2 is YFSETQ in the germline V gene. The CDR3 covers 19 residues. V lost 1 base, J lost 6 bases, and 17 bases stayed unmatched. The CDR3 spells CASSLSASGRVGIPLEQYF. CDR3 in DNA: TGCGCCAGCAGCTTGTCGGCTAGCGGGAGGGTCGGTATCCCTCTCGAGCAGTACTTC.

This clonotype was seen ten or more times. The chain combines TRBV12-3 or TRBV12-4 with TRBJ2-2; 8 bases agree with TRBD2. V trimming: 5 bases; J trimming: 0 bases; junction bases outside the gene matches: 2. This CDR3 comprises 15 residues. In DNA form, the CDR3 reads TGTGCCAGCAGTCGACTAGCGTCGAACACCGGGGAGCTGTTTTTT. Translated, it gives CASSRLASNTGELFF.

The chain combines TRBV20-1 with TRBJ2-7, with D possibly TRBD1 on 6 matching bases. The V and J ends lost 0 bases and 2 bases respectively, with 14 bases between them. The germline CDR1 and CDR2 sequences are DFQATT and SNEGSKA (reference sequence). The CDR3 has 15 amino acids. In nucleotides, the CDR3 is TGCAGTGCTAGAGATCAGGGGCGAAGTACCTACGAGCAGTACTTC. It codes for CSARDQGRSTYEQYF.

There are many counts of this clonotype. The V gene is TRBV6-5, the J gene TRBJ1-4, with 12 bases identical to TRBD1. This CDR3 contains 17 residues. Losses at the gene ends were 0 bases for V and 7 bases for J; bases not matched to a gene: 6. Per the germline V gene, CDR1 is MNHEY and CDR2 is SVGAGI. The CDR3 loop is CASSYSGQGANSEKLFF. The CDR3 DNA is TGTGCCAGCAGTTACTCGGGACAGGGGGCGAACAGTGAAAAACTGTTTTTT.

This clonotype occurred many times. The V gene is TRBV7-8, the J gene TRBJ1-4, with TRBD1 identical over 7 bases. CDR1 and CDR2 (germline): SGHVS, FQNEAQ. Trimming removed 2 bases from V and 4 bases from J; junction bases left unmatched: 7. The CDR3 is made up of 16 amino acids. CDR3 bases: TGTGCCAGCAGCTTACCGACGGGGACAGTTAATGAAAAACTGTTTTTT. Translated, it gives CASSLPTGTVNEKLFF. The complete variable domain, with remaining parts taken from reference TRBV7-8 and TRBJ1-4, reads GAGVSQSPRYKVAKRGQDVALRCDPISGHVSLFWYQQALGQGPEFLTYFQNEAQLDKSGLPSDRFFAERPEGSVSTLKIQRTQQEDSAVYLCASSLPTGTVNEKLFFGSGTQLSVL.

This clonotype appeared a single time. The rearrangement joins TRBV12-3 or TRBV12-4 to TRBJ2-7; perhaps TRBD2 as D (5 bases). CDR3 length: 12 residues. Trimming took off 2 bases at V and 6 bases at J, with 8 bases between the two ends. The CDR3 here is CASSLRRSEQYF. DNA for the CDR3: TGTGCCAGCAGTTTAAGGAGGAGCGAGCAGTACTTC.

This clonotype was seen ten or more times. This rearrangement joins TRBV20-1 to TRBJ1-4; D is ambiguous. Germline CDR1 and CDR2: DFQATT and SNEGSKA (reference sequence). The CDR3 covers 14 residues. Trimming shortened V by 3 bases and J by 7 bases, and 15 bases separated the two germline ends. CDR3 protein: CSARPTWLAEKLFF. The CDR3 nucleotides read TGCAGTGCTAGGCCGACATGGTTAGCTGAAAAACTGTTTTTT.